This TCR beta chain was observed in a study of CD8 T cells in Susac syndrome. Study results and limitations: Regarding the TCR sequencing and HLA analysis, the study admitted that a relatively small number of individuals were involved.

As concerns this clonotype: The antigen is undetermined.

The CDR3 length is 16 residues. The germline CDR1 and CDR2 sequences are ENHRY and SYGVKD. J gave up 5 bases and V 2 bases, and 11 bases lay outside the gene matches. RNA, at roughly 0.45 to 1 ug, was reverse transcribed with random hexamers. TCRdb re-analysed the immunoSEQ multiplex PCR reads in MiXCR, keeping a single row per CDR3 protein. Among about 300,000 distinct CDR3 sequences listed, approximately 85% were seen once. V gene TRBV10-3 combines with J gene TRBJ1-1; TRBD1 matches 7 bases. Sequenced input: CD8+ T cells from PBMCs. The receptor's source is a human donor with multiple sclerosis. The CDR3 region is CAISEAWAGGGTEAFF. CDR3 sequence (DNA): TGTGCCATCAGTGAGGCATGGGCAGGGGGTGGAACTGAAGCTTTCTTT.